The 32 T cell receptor beta chains listed next were all sequenced from one sample in a study of blood T cell repertoires in COVID-19 (dated by TCRdb to the early 2020s). The library was prepared using the immunoSEQ multiplex PCR assay. Sourced from immuneACCESS, this table was stored by TCRdb with only in-frame sequences that have V and J called. A share of the clones is absent; for the studies checked, an unresolved V gene accounts for under half, and the remainder has no known explanation. In this sample the table shows hundreds of thousands of clones, 86% of which occur a single time. Approximately 3% of the sample is taken by the ten largest. The sample taken for sequencing was PBMCs or T cells enriched from blood (not recorded which). The origin of the receptors is a woman between 50 and 59 years old in a cohort exposed to, infected with or recovered from COVID-19 (not recorded which).

Comment on this clone: The identical CDR3 is also encoded by other nucleotide sequences in the sample. This chain connects TRBV7-2 to TRBJ2-1, with D unresolved. This CDR3 region has 14 residues. The germline V gene has CDR1 SGHTA and CDR2 FQGNSA. V gave up 1 base and J gave up 4 bases, with 8 bases separating them. CDR3 loop: CASSLVILYNEQFF. In DNA form, the CDR3 reads TGTGCCAGCAGCTTAGTAATCTTGTACAATGAGCAGTTCTTC.

The gene calls are TRBV5-1 and TRBJ2-2; maybe TRBD2 (6 bases). CDR1 is SGHRS, CDR2 YFSETQ, per germline. Trimming took 7 bases from V and 4 from J, leaving 14 bases between them. This CDR3 has 14 residues. The DNA for the CDR3 is TGCGCCAGCGGAGGGAGCCCGAGCACCGGGGAGCTGTTTTTT. This gives the protein CASGGSPSTGELFF.

This chain connects TRBV5-1 to TRBJ1-4; 7 nucleotides match TRBD1. The CDR3 consists of 14 residues. J lost 5 bases, V lost 0 bases, and 1 base had no gene match. CDR1 is SGHRS and CDR2 is YFSETQ in the germline V gene. CDR3 nucleotides: TGCGCCAGCAGCTTGGGGGGACAGAATGAAAAACTGTTTTTT. It encodes CASSLGGQNEKLFF.

V is TRBV5-6 and J is TRBJ1-5, with D uncertain. From germline, CDR1 is SGHDT and CDR2 YYEEEE. This CDR3 region has 13 residues. V lost 1 base, J lost 1 base, and 3 bases lay in between. CDR3 sequence: CASSLRSNQPQHF. As DNA, the CDR3 is TGTGCCAGCAGCTTGCGGAGCAATCAGCCCCAGCATTTT.

V gene TRBV5-4 combines with J gene TRBJ1-2; D unclear. V lost 2 bases, J lost 0 bases, and 17 bases lay in between. CDR3 length: 17 amino acids. Germline V CDR1 and CDR2: SGHNT, YYREEE (reference sequence). CDR3 sequence (DNA): TGTGCCAGCAGCTTAGGAACACCCCTGAGGGCTAACTATGGCTACACCTTC. This sequence encodes CASSLGTPLRANYGYTF.

This sequence joins TRBV3-1 (or the pseudogene TRBV3-2) and TRBJ2-5; TRBD1 agrees at 10 bases. Per the germline V gene, CDR1 is LGHDT and CDR2 is YNNKEL (reference sequence). V lost 4 bases and J lost 1; bases outside the gene matches: 15. The CDR3 spans 19 residues. The CDR3 is CASSLLGTGVGSRQETQYF. CDR3 DNA: TGTGCCAGCAGCCTTCTCGGGACAGGGGTCGGTTCCCGCCAAGAGACCCAGTACTTC.

V and J are TRBV9 and TRBJ1-1, with a tentative D call TRBD1 (6 bases). The CDR3 runs 16 residues. The V gene lost 0 bases and the J gene lost 6 bases, with 18 bases spanning the gap. Germline values: CDR1 SGDLS, CDR2 YYNGEE. For the CDR3, the DNA is TGTGCCAGCAGCGTAGCTTTAACAGGGAGGGACTCTGAAGCTTTCTTT. Its translation is CASSVALTGRDSEAFF.

The J gene is TRBJ2-2, the V gene TRBV7-9; TRBD1 might be the D (6 bases). CDR1 is SEHNR and CDR2 is FQNEAQ in the germline V gene (reference sequence). V was cut by 10 bases and J by 6 bases, with 21 bases left in between. The CDR3 runs to 15 residues. This CDR3 reads CANPDPGHLAGELFF. Written as DNA, the CDR3 is TGTGCCAACCCTGATCCGGGACACCTAGCCGGGGAGCTGTTTTTT.

V usage is TRBV9 and J usage is TRBJ2-7, with a weak D call TRBD2 (6 bases). This CDR3 is 17 amino acids long. The germline V gene has CDR1 SGDLS and CDR2 YYNGEE. Trimming left V 1 base short and J 5 bases short, with 22 bases between. CDR3 loop: CASSVTPQTKAGDEQYF. The CDR3 bases are TGTGCCAGCAGCGTAACCCCCCAGACCAAAGCGGGCGACGAGCAGTACTTC. The whole variable domain, remainder taken from reference TRBV9 and TRBJ2-7, is DSGVTQTPKHLITATGQRVTLRCSPRSGDLSVYWYQQSLDQGLQFLIQYYNGEERAKGNILERFSAQQFPDLHSELNLSSLELGDSALYFCASSVTPQTKAGDEQYFGPGTRLTVT.

The gene calls are TRBV5-1 and TRBJ2-3, with no clear D. The V gene lost 4 bases and the J gene lost 1 base, with 13 bases spanning the gap. Germline lookup yields CDR1 SGHRS and CDR2 YFSETQ. The CDR3 is made up of 15 amino acids. CDR3 DNA sequence: TGCGCCAGCAGCGGCACAGCAAAGGGCACAGATACGCAGTATTTT. It translates to CASSGTAKGTDTQYF.

The chain has TRBV10-3 and TRBJ2-7; 9 bases map to TRBD1. The junction had 7 bases not matched to a gene; V was cut back by 6 bases and J by 7 bases. Germline assignment: CDR1 ENHRY and CDR2 SYGVKD. This CDR3 comprises 13 residues. The CDR3 is CAISGGQGWEQYF. The DNA of the CDR3 is TGTGCCATCAGCGGGGGACAGGGCTGGGAGCAGTACTTC.

J is TRBJ1-1 and V is TRBV6-1; a weak D match, TRBD1 (5 bases). The germline gives CDR1 MNHNS, CDR2 SASEGT. V dropped 4 bases and J dropped 6 bases, with 24 bases sitting between them. The CDR3 has 17 amino acids. DNA of the CDR3: TGTGCCAGCAGTGCACGGGGAGGGGCGCGACTTGGGGCTGAAGCTTTCTTT. Translation gives CASSARGGARLGAEAFF.

J is TRBJ2-5 and V is TRBV24-1; 7 positions agree with TRBD1. This CDR3 has 14 amino acids. V shed 7 bases, J shed 2 bases, and the junction held 6 bases outside the gene matches. Germline loops: CDR1 KGHDR, CDR2 SFDVKD. CDR3: CATSSGTVQETQYF. For the CDR3, the DNA is TGTGCCACCAGCTCAGGGACAGTTCAAGAGACCCAGTACTTC.

This clone was counted a single time. This sequence joins TRBV7-9 and TRBJ2-7; D is perhaps TRBD1 (6 bases). The CDR3 spans 18 residues. Per germline, CDR1 SEHNR and CDR2 FQNEAQ (reference sequence). Trimming removed 5 bases at V and 2 bases at J, with 25 bases between. The CDR3 here is CASSPDLLRGMRAYEQYF. The CDR3 bases are TGTGCCAGCAGCCCCGACCTCCTCAGGGGTATGAGGGCCTACGAGCAGTACTTC.

The chain couples TRBV28 to TRBJ1-6, with D hard to call. This CDR3 spans 18 amino acids. Germline-derived CDR1 and CDR2 are MDHEN and SYDVKM. V lost 8 bases, J lost 0 bases, and 20 bases lay in between. CDR3 sequence reads: CASFTPRNPSSYNSPLHF. Here the CDR3 DNA reads TGTGCCAGCTTTACACCCAGGAACCCCAGCTCCTATAATTCACCCCTCCACTTT.

The V gene is TRBV7-6, the J gene TRBJ2-1; TRBD2 agrees at 8 bases. The CDR3 sequence is 16 residues long. Looked up from germline, CDR1 is SGHVS and CDR2 is FNYEAQ. Losses at the gene ends were 0 bases for V and 4 bases for J; bases not matched to a gene: 5. DNA of the CDR3: TGTGCCAGCAGCTTAGCGGAGCGGGGGAGTTACAATGAGCAGTTCTTC. Its protein is CASSLAERGSYNEQFF.

DNA for the CDR3: TGTGCCAGCAGTGGTCGACTAGCGGGGGGAAGGGGGCCCCAGTACTTC. Translating it yields CASSGRLAGGRGPQYF. The V call is TRBV6-1, the J call TRBJ2-5; 13 bases fit TRBD2. V lost 4 bases to trimming and J lost 9 bases; unmatched junction nucleotides: 11. Germline CDR1 and CDR2: MNHNS and SASEGT. The CDR3 spans 16 residues.

The chain employs TRBV24-1 and TRBJ1-2; TRBD1 might be the D (6 bases). The V gene's germline CDR1 is KGHDR and CDR2 SFDVKD. Deletions cut 5 bases from V and 4 bases from J, with 13 bases between. The CDR3 loop spans 14 amino acids. The CDR3 loop is CATSGQGMSYGYTF. For the CDR3, the DNA is TGTGCCACCAGTGGTCAGGGGATGAGCTATGGCTACACCTTC.

The chain links TRBV6-4 to TRBJ2-6, with D tentatively TRBD1 (6 bases). Trimming removed 3 bases at V and 0 bases at J, with 12 bases between. The CDR3 runs to 17 residues. Germline values: CDR1 MRHNA, CDR2 SNTAGT. In DNA, the CDR3 is TGTGCCAGCAGTGAGGACAGTTACGCCTCTGGGGCCAACGTCCTGACTTTC. Translation gives CASSEDSYASGANVLTF.

The gene calls are TRBV29-1 and TRBJ1-1, with D uncertain. The germline V gene has CDR1 SQVTM and CDR2 ANQGSEA. The V and J ends lost 4 bases and 1 base respectively, with 13 bases between them. CDR3 length: 14 amino acids. CDR3 loop: CSVVPRGSNTEAFF. The CDR3 DNA follows: TGCAGCGTTGTTCCCCGCGGTTCGAACACTGAAGCTTTCTTT.

The J gene is TRBJ2-7, the V gene TRBV7-2, with D possibly matching TRBD2 (7 bases). The CDR3 totals 14 residues. Germline lookup yields CDR1 SGHTA and CDR2 FQGNSA. V was cut by 5 bases and J by 1 base, with 12 bases left in between. The CDR3 protein is CASSQGGGSYEQYF. The CDR3 region has the DNA TGTGCCAGCAGCCAGGGAGGGGGTTCCTACGAGCAGTACTTC.

The genes are TRBV15 and TRBJ1-2, with D hard to call. The germline V and J ends were trimmed by 5 bases and 2 bases, with 15 bases remaining between them. CDR3 length equals 15 residues. The germline CDR1 and CDR2 sequences are LNHNV and YYDKDF (reference sequence). CDR3 bases: TGTGCCACCAGCCCCCCGGGGATGTGGAACTATGGCTACACCTTC. Its protein is CATSPPGMWNYGYTF.

Here the CDR3 DNA reads TGCGCCAGCAGCTTGCAAGGGGTTGGGACTGAAGCTTTCTTT. As protein: CASSLQGVGTEAFF. The chain has TRBV5-1 and TRBJ1-1; D perhaps matches TRBD1 (5 bases). The V gene's germline CDR1 is SGHRS and CDR2 YFSETQ. This CDR3 is 14 amino acids long. Trimming removed 1 base from V and 5 bases from J, with 12 bases in between.

The chain's CDR3 is CASSPGVEVFGNTIYF. In nucleotides, the CDR3 is TGTGCCAGCAGCCCCGGAGTTGAGGTTTTTGGAAACACCATATATTTT. The chain uses TRBV11-2 and TRBJ1-3; no firm D call. There are 16 residues in the CDR3. V gave up 5 bases and J gave up 3 bases, with 17 bases separating them. Germline V CDR1 and CDR2: SGHAT, FQNNGV.

This clone was observed once. CDR3 sequence reads: CASSEGRAGNTIYF. The CDR3 DNA reads TGCGCCAGCAGTGAAGGGAGGGCTGGAAACACCATATATTTT. V is TRBV5-1 and J is TRBJ1-3; D gene ambiguous. This CDR3 has 14 amino acids. V lost 5 bases and J 2 bases, leaving 11 bases between the germline ends. Germline CDR1 reads SGHRS; CDR2 reads YFSETQ. The variable domain in full, with the rest retrieved from reference TRBV5-1 and TRBJ1-3, is KAGVTQTPRYLIKTRGQQVTLSCSPISGHRSVSWYQQTPGQGLQFLFEYFSETQRNKGNFPGRFSGRQFSNSRSEMNVSTLELGDSALYLCASSEGRAGNTIYFGEGSWLTVV.

The chain links TRBV28 to TRBJ1-1, with 7 bases identical to TRBD1. Germline CDR1 MDHEN, CDR2 SYDVKM. V shed 11 bases, J shed 3 bases, and the junction held 6 bases outside the gene matches. The CDR3 consists of 12 residues. CDR3 in DNA: TGTGCCGTCGGTCAGGGGGACACTGAAGCTTTCTTT. Translating gives CAVGQGDTEAFF.

The chain carries TRBV5-8 and TRBJ2-7, with D perhaps TRBD2 (6 bases). The V end lost 3 bases, the J end lost 1 base, and 11 bases lay between the germline ends. The germline CDR1 and CDR2 sequences are SGHTS and YDEGEE. The CDR3 extends over 14 amino acids. CDR3 sequence reads: CASSYGGISYEQYF. The CDR3 DNA follows: TGTGCCAGCAGCTACGGAGGGATTTCCTACGAGCAGTACTTC.

V gene TRBV4-2 combines with J gene TRBJ1-2, with D uncertain. The CDR3 has 19 amino acids. Germline V CDR1 and CDR2: LGHNA, YNFKEQ. V lost 2 bases and J lost 4, with 26 bases in between. CDR3 in DNA: TGTGCCAGCAGCCAATACACTCGGGAGGGCCACTTATCTATCTATGGCTACACCTTC. It is translated as CASSQYTREGHLSIYGYTF.

This clone came up a few times. The rearrangement uses TRBV30 and TRBJ2-1, with a weak D call TRBD2 (5 bases). Trimming took 1 base from V and 10 from J, leaving 11 bases between them. The V gene's germline CDR1 is GTSNPN and CDR2 SVGIG (reference sequence). This CDR3 spans 12 amino acids. In DNA form, the CDR3 reads TGTGCCTGGAGTGAACTAGGTATCGAGCAGTTCTTC. Amino acid sequence: CAWSELGIEQFF.

The CDR3, as DNA: TGTGCCAGCAGCCCTTATTTCGACACGGCGGGTTATCAGCCCCAGCATTTT. Its translation: CASSPYFDTAGYQPQHF. This chain uses TRBV4-2 with TRBJ1-5, with D hard to call. This CDR3 has 17 amino acids. Germline CDR1 LGHNA, CDR2 YNFKEQ. The ends were cut back, 4 bases at V and 5 bases at J, with 21 bases in the middle.

This clone was seen a few times. Within the sample, other DNA sequences also encode this same CDR3. The rearrangement uses TRBV5-6 and TRBJ1-1; D not certain. The CDR3 length is 13 residues. Per germline, CDR1 SGHDT and CDR2 YYEEEE. V lost 0 bases, J lost 4 bases, and 7 bases lay in between. The CDR3 region has the DNA TGTGCCAGCAGCTTGGTGGCGGGCACTGAAGCTTTCTTT. Translating it yields CASSLVAGTEAFF.

This clone was counted between two and nine times. The chain joins TRBV30 to TRBJ1-4, with D possibly TRBD1 on 6 matching bases. The CDR3 covers 14 residues. Trimming took 6 bases from V and 3 from J, leaving 14 bases between them. Germline V lookup: CDR1 GTSNPN, CDR2 SVGIG (reference sequence). Here the CDR3 reads CACITGTANEKLFF. The CDR3 DNA reads as TGTGCCTGCATAACAGGGACGGCTAATGAAAAACTGTTTTTT. Full variable domain (remainder filled in from reference TRBV30 and TRBJ1-4): SQTIHQWPATLVQPVGSPLSLECTVEGTSNPNLYWYRQAAGRGLQLLFYSVGIGQISSEVPQNLSASRPQDRQFILSSKKLLLSDSGFYLCACITGTANEKLFFGSGTQLSVL.